The entry below describes one TCR beta chain. In its sample, this clonotype was seen a few times. Which antigen it targets is not known. One base away there is no much larger clone; base qualities are not given. V and J lose 3 bases and 10 bases, and a span of 10 bases separates them. The CDR3 spans 12 residues, from the cysteine through the phenylalanine. Only the CDR3 region is kept as DNA, spanning 36 bases read in frame from base 1. Via the germline V gene, CDR1 is SGHVS and CDR2 FQNEAQ. The sample belongs to a study of blood T cells in healthy people across ages (dated by TCRdb to between 2015 and 2017). For the study in its entirety: Template switching captured roughly one uniquely barcoded TCR beta cDNA molecule per two T cells in model experiments. The study measured age-related changes in TCR beta repertoire diversity using deep sequencing normalized with unique cDNA molecular identifiers. Donors were grouped into four age groups: young (average about 15 years), middle-aged (under 40), aged (roughly 62) and long-lived (approximately 81). Using the same blood draw, the study looked at two additional independent replicas of 1 million unique cDNA reads for two donors, one aged 18 to 29 and the other aged 80 or older. The full study reports these points: Because donor CMV infection status was unknown, age-related changes in expanded clonotypes were potentially confounded. Compared with the aged group, the long-lived group had more naive CD4+ T cells, fewer expanded clones and increased TCR diversity, a pattern suggesting age selection. Observed TCR beta diversity correlated strongly with the percentage of naive T cells measured by flow cytometry. Since profiling was done on bulk unsorted PBMCs, naive and antigen-experienced compartments could not be conclusively compared. As age increased, observed TCR beta diversity per million T cells dropped in a roughly linear way, and a significant reduction was already evident by age about 40. Estimates of total diversity from one million sequenced T cells were regarded as lower bounds and underestimates.

Systemically healthy Caucasian individuals from Russia, 39 in total and aged roughly 6 to 100 years, were included as donors. Each donor gave 8 to 10 milliliters of peripheral blood, drawn into EDTA-treated Vacutainer tubes. Ficoll-Paque density-gradient centrifugation was used to isolate PBMCs, with at least 6.5 million per sample. Trizol reagent was used to extract total RNA from the PBMCs, yielding at least 6 micrograms per sample. For every donor, an aliquot of PBMCs went through flow cytometry to measure the percentages of naive CD45RAhigh/CD27high T cells. The library was built by means of 5' RACE. Sequenced using an Illumina HiSeq 2500. A second PCR of about 6 to 11 cycles was run with a J-beta primer mix and a sample-barcoded 5' primer. Each TCR beta cDNA molecule received a unique molecular identifier from a template-switch 5' adaptor carrying 12 random nucleotides. Each sample yielded at least 2.5 million CDR3-containing paired-end reads. The Mint cDNA synthesis kit, primed by a TRBC-specific oligonucleotide, was used to synthesize first-strand cDNA from all RNA. Following uracil-DNA glycosylase treatment, a first 18-cycle PCR with universal primers M1SS and BC2_uni_R was performed on all cDNA. Concerning the study's data processing: For normalization, 1 million high-quality reads, each with a distinct molecular identifier, were randomly selected from each sample. Instead of being binned into consensus sequences, reads with shared molecular identifiers were discarded. CDR3 identification, clonotype clustering and error correction used MiTCR with a Q25 quality threshold and the strictest error-elimination algorithm. A nonparametric unseen species model with Euler transformation was used to estimate lower-bound total TCR beta diversity. TCRdb trimmed the raw reads at Q25, called clones with MiXCR and kept productive beta chains. Records with the same CDR3 protein are collapsed into one entry carrying the most frequent genes and DNA. None of the V and J calls come from the authors' own analysis; TCRdb made them. Here the sample has 760,000 or so distinct CDR3 sequences; roughly 25% occur a single time. The ten largest clonotypes hold just under 9.5% of the sample.

The same data also went into a second study, on T cells of mothers and their children. As that second study puts it: The donors were nine systemically healthy Caucasian individuals, made up of three mothers and their six children. cDNA synthesis used all of the extracted RNA, with 1.5 ug of RNA in each 15 ul reaction. In the second PCR, sample barcodes and 2-4 random nucleotides were introduced via the M1S primer. Over 10 million TCR beta CDR3 reads came from each mother, compared with millions of reads from each child. TCR recombination output is similarly shaped by thymic selection in related and unrelated pairs, with a minor effect exerted by inherited differences. Normalized repertoire overlap was always found to be slightly, but never significantly, higher in related mother-child pairs than in unrelated mother-child pairs. No persistent microchimeric T cell clones were found, with a detection sensitivity of roughly 92 clones per million clonotypes. In the study, deep NGS was used to compare the TCR beta repertoires of mothers and children, and features distinguishing related mother-child pairs from unrelated individuals were sought. On average, the children were roughly 10 +/- 4 years old, while the mothers were about 40 +/- 4 years old. After adapter ligation was performed with NEBNext reagents, the libraries were sequenced on an Illumina HiSeq 2000 with 100+100 nt paired-end reads. To avoid cross-contamination, the mother libraries and the child libraries were prepared a month apart and sequenced in separate runs. For each donor, between 500,000 and 2,000,000 distinct TCR beta clonotypes were identified. Naive TCR beta clonotypes were estimated from low-frequency clonotypes matched to each donor's FACS-determined naive share, without sorting.

The rearrangement joined TRBV7-8 to TRBJ2-1, with no reliable assignment of the D segment. Sample: blood. The receptor was derived from a boy aged 5-17 years in good health. The CDR3 is CASSFALSEQFF. The DNA reads TGTGCCAGCAGCTTTGCCTTATCCGAGCAGTTCTTC.